This TCR beta chain emerged from a study of blood T cell repertoires in COVID-19. Study information: COVID-19 samples collected from the United States, Italy and Spain covered acute and convalescent phases. PBMCs, B-cell-depleted T cells, or T cells provided the cDNA or gDNA that made up the material.

After removal of 2 bases from V and 4 bases from J, the junction contained 3 bases not matched to a gene. CDR3 size: 14 residues. Germline CDR1 reads SEHNR; CDR2 reads FQNEAQ (reference sequence). Those enrolled in Seattle joined during active infection and were followed longitudinally afterward. In the study's own analysis: Counts of nucleated cells, estimated from reference gene primer amplification, were obtained. TCRdb's copy holds only in-frame clones and misses some; the assay was immunoSEQ multiplex PCR. V, J and clone size derive from that table, while D and trimming were established from the DNA sequence. The table shows 440,000 or so clones, with approximately 89% occurring only once.

The receptor was derived from a woman aged 40 to 50 with COVID-19, enrolled during active disease. The rearrangement links TRBV7-9 to TRBJ1-2; 8 bases fit TRBD1. Sequenced material: peripheral blood. The CDR3 spells CASSLTGTGYGYTF. In DNA, the CDR3 is TGTGCCAGCAGCTTAACCGGGACAGGCTATGGCTACACCTTC.